This is a list of T cell receptor beta chains from one sample in a study of shared clonotypes between healthy human individuals. TCRdb's table, derived via immunoSEQ multiplex PCR, lists solely in-frame clones and lacks some. The repertoire has about 2.3 million clones, approximately 93% of them found once; the top ten carry under 0.45%. The sequenced sample was naive CD4+ T cells from PBMCs. All receptors come from a man between 18 and 35 years old in good health. Some clones in this sample may be carry-over from other donors' samples. The CDR3 runs from the conserved cysteine through the conserved F or W. The D gene is left open where the match is weak. The size field is filled for only some rows; it gives once, few, many or a size class.

CDR3 protein: CASSVPGQGSTDTQYF; CDR3 DNA: TGTGCCAGCAGCGTACCGGGACAGGGGAGCACAGATACGCAGTATTTT; D gene: TRBD1; clone size: NA; J gene: TRBJ2-3; V gene: TRBV5-6
CDR3 protein: CASSVPGGTGELFF; CDR3 DNA: TGTGCCAGCAGCGTCCCAGGGGGCACCGGGGAGCTGTTTTTT; D gene: TRBD1; clone size: NA; J gene: TRBJ2-2; V gene: TRBV9
CDR3 protein: CSVQGARGEKLFF; CDR3 DNA: TGCAGCGTTCAGGGGGCTAGGGGCGAAAAACTGTTTTTT; D gene: TRBD1; clone size: NA; J gene: TRBJ1-4; V gene: TRBV29-1
CDR3 protein: CASSLGGPNTEAFF; CDR3 DNA: TGTGCCAGCAGCTTAGGGGGGCCGAACACTGAAGCTTTCTTT; D gene: NA; clone size: NA; J gene: TRBJ1-1; V gene: TRBV7-2
CDR3 protein: CASSPGGGVAEAFF; CDR3 DNA: TGTGCCAGCAGCCCAGGGGGAGGGGTGGCTGAAGCTTTCTTT; D gene: TRBD1; clone size: NA; J gene: TRBJ1-1; V gene: TRBV5-4
CDR3 protein: CASGPWSDQETQYF; CDR3 DNA: TGTGCCAGTGGGCCTTGGTCGGACCAAGAGACCCAGTACTTC; D gene: NA; clone size: NA; J gene: TRBJ2-5; V gene: TRBV28
CDR3 protein: CASSKLEGSVTRGGPGTQYF; CDR3 DNA: TGTGCCAGCAGCAAGTTAGAGGGGTCCGTGACTAGAGGGGGGCCGGGGACCCAGTACTTC; D gene: NA; clone size: NA; J gene: TRBJ2-5; V gene: TRBV21-1
CDR3 protein: CASSLGASQGKNIQYF; CDR3 DNA: TGCGCCAGCAGCTTGGGGGCCTCGCAGGGGAAAAACATTCAGTACTTC; D gene: NA; clone size: NA; J gene: TRBJ2-4; V gene: TRBV5-1
CDR3 protein: CAGSGGTYGYTF; CDR3 DNA: TGTGCCGGCTCCGGAGGGACCTATGGCTACACCTTC; D gene: NA; clone size: NA; J gene: TRBJ1-2; V gene: TRBV6-1
CDR3 protein: CAWSKILGKLGEQYF; CDR3 DNA: TGTGCCTGGAGTAAAATACTGGGGAAGTTGGGCGAGCAGTACTTC; D gene: NA; clone size: once; J gene: TRBJ2-7; V gene: TRBV30
CDR3 protein: CASSLLAVNGPEQYF; CDR3 DNA: TGTGCCAGCAGCTTATTAGCGGTCAACGGGCCCGAGCAGTACTTC; D gene: NA; clone size: NA; J gene: TRBJ2-7; V gene: TRBV11-2
CDR3 protein: CAISETGTAPIQETQYF; CDR3 DNA: TGTGCCATCAGTGAGACTGGGACGGCCCCCATCCAAGAGACCCAGTACTTC; D gene: NA; clone size: NA; J gene: TRBJ2-5; V gene: TRBV10-3
CDR3 protein: CSVADRVGQPQHF; CDR3 DNA: TGCAGCGTTGCGGACAGGGTGGGTCAGCCCCAGCATTTT; D gene: TRBD1; clone size: NA; J gene: TRBJ1-5; V gene: TRBV29-1
CDR3 protein: CASSLGIPSTDTQYF; CDR3 DNA: TGCGCCAGCAGCTTGGGGATTCCAAGCACAGATACGCAGTATTTT; D gene: NA; clone size: NA; J gene: TRBJ2-3; V gene: TRBV5-1
CDR3 protein: CASSVSGTGGFEQYF; CDR3 DNA: TGTGCCAGCAGCGTCTCCGGGACAGGGGGCTTTGAGCAGTACTTC; D gene: TRBD1; clone size: NA; J gene: TRBJ2-7; V gene: TRBV9
CDR3 protein: CASINRRGGTNYGYTF; CDR3 DNA: TGTGCCAGCATAAATCGGAGGGGAGGGACCAACTATGGCTACACCTTC; D gene: NA; clone size: once; J gene: TRBJ1-2; V gene: TRBV7-2
CDR3 protein: CASSPRDRVSGNTIYF; CDR3 DNA: TGTGCCAGCAGCCCCCGGGACAGGGTGTCTGGAAACACCATATATTTT; D gene: TRBD1; clone size: NA; J gene: TRBJ1-3; V gene: TRBV11-2
CDR3 protein: CASTEVAGGPETQYF; CDR3 DNA: TGTGCCAGCACCGAAGTAGCGGGAGGGCCAGAGACCCAGTACTTC; D gene: TRBD2; clone size: NA; J gene: TRBJ2-5; V gene: TRBV28
CDR3 protein: CASSLGRGALNTEAFF; CDR3 DNA: TGCGCCAGCAGCTTGGGCAGGGGAGCTCTGAACACTGAAGCTTTCTTT; D gene: NA; clone size: NA; J gene: TRBJ1-1; V gene: TRBV5-1
CDR3 protein: CASSSQGTDGYTF; CDR3 DNA: TGTGCCAGCAGCTCCCAGGGGACTGATGGCTACACCTTC; D gene: NA; clone size: NA; J gene: TRBJ1-2; V gene: TRBV6-6
CDR3 protein: CASTDGTAYGYTF; CDR3 DNA: TGTGCCAGCACCGACGGGACAGCCTATGGCTACACCTTC; D gene: TRBD1; clone size: few; J gene: TRBJ1-2; V gene: TRBV28
CDR3 protein: CASSSVRTAGTYEQYF; CDR3 DNA: TGTGCCAGCAGTTCAGTCCGGACGGCCGGAACCTACGAGCAGTACTTC; D gene: NA; clone size: NA; J gene: TRBJ2-7; V gene: TRBV6-5
CDR3 protein: CASSLALQGGTEAFF; CDR3 DNA: TGCGCCAGCAGCTTGGCCTTACAGGGGGGAACTGAAGCTTTCTTT; D gene: TRBD1; clone size: NA; J gene: TRBJ1-1; V gene: TRBV5-1
CDR3 protein: CASSLGGTATGELFF; CDR3 DNA: TGTGCCAGCAGCTTAGGTGGGACTGCAACCGGGGAGCTGTTTTTT; D gene: NA; clone size: NA; J gene: TRBJ2-2; V gene: TRBV7-3
CDR3 protein: CASSPGSTDTQYF; CDR3 DNA: TGCGCCAGCAGCCCGGGAAGCACAGATACGCAGTATTTT; D gene: NA; clone size: NA; J gene: TRBJ2-3; V gene: TRBV5-1
CDR3 protein: CASSFKGLGNTIYF; CDR3 DNA: TGTGCCAGCAGCTTCAAGGGGCTTGGAAACACCATATATTTT; D gene: NA; clone size: NA; J gene: TRBJ1-3; V gene: TRBV7-2
CDR3 protein: CASTPALGTSETQYF; CDR3 DNA: TGTGCCAGCACCCCCGCCTTGGGGACTAGTGAGACCCAGTACTTC; D gene: TRBD2; clone size: NA; J gene: TRBJ2-5; V gene: TRBV25-1
CDR3 protein: CATSRDRQGFGELFF; CDR3 DNA: TGTGCCACCAGCAGAGATCGACAGGGGTTCGGGGAGCTGTTTTTT; D gene: TRBD1; clone size: NA; J gene: TRBJ2-2; V gene: TRBV15
CDR3 protein: CATHASVALYNEQFF; CDR3 DNA: TGTGCCACCCACGCCAGCGTAGCGCTTTACAATGAGCAGTTCTTC; D gene: NA; clone size: NA; J gene: TRBJ2-1; V gene: TRBV19
CDR3 protein: CARSLNRSLGDNEQFF; CDR3 DNA: TGTGCCAGAAGCTTGAATAGGTCCTTGGGGGACAATGAGCAGTTCTTC; D gene: NA; clone size: once; J gene: TRBJ2-1; V gene: TRBV5-3
CDR3 protein: CASYGTGSFQYF; CDR3 DNA: TGTGCCAGCTATGGGACAGGGTCGTTTCAGTACTTC; D gene: TRBD1; clone size: NA; J gene: TRBJ2-7; V gene: TRBV6-6
CDR3 protein: CASSHGGRGATEAFF; CDR3 DNA: TGTGCCAGCAGCCACGGGGGTAGGGGGGCCACTGAAGCTTTCTTT; D gene: NA; clone size: NA; J gene: TRBJ1-1; V gene: TRBV5-4
CDR3 protein: CAWGVGTYSYNEQFF; CDR3 DNA: TGTGCCTGGGGGGTAGGGACCTACTCCTACAATGAGCAGTTCTTC; D gene: NA; clone size: NA; J gene: TRBJ2-1; V gene: TRBV30
CDR3 protein: CASSSPGLATIYF; CDR3 DNA: TGTGCCAGCAGCTCTCCAGGGCTGGCCACCATATATTTT; D gene: NA; clone size: NA; J gene: TRBJ1-3; V gene: TRBV11-3
CDR3 protein: CASSEARPSGHQPQHF; CDR3 DNA: TGTGCCAGCAGTGAAGCGAGACCCTCGGGCCATCAGCCCCAGCATTTT; D gene: NA; clone size: NA; J gene: TRBJ1-5; V gene: TRBV6-1
CDR3 protein: CAISERTSGLSYEQYF; CDR3 DNA: TGTGCCATCAGTGAAAGGACTAGCGGGCTCTCCTACGAGCAGTACTTC; D gene: TRBD2; clone size: NA; J gene: TRBJ2-7; V gene: TRBV10-3
CDR3 protein: CASSRGDSGDYEQYF; CDR3 DNA: TGTGCCAGCAGTCGTGGGGACTCTGGGGACTACGAGCAGTACTTC; D gene: NA; clone size: NA; J gene: TRBJ2-7; V gene: TRBV28
CDR3 protein: CASSQDVGVRAGGYTF; CDR3 DNA: TGCGCCAGCAGCCAAGATGTCGGAGTTCGGGCTGGGGGCTACACCTTC; D gene: NA; clone size: NA; J gene: TRBJ1-2; V gene: TRBV4-1
CDR3 protein: CASSGRLGRAPEQYF; CDR3 DNA: TGTGCCAGCAGTGGGCGCCTCGGGAGGGCCCCCGAGCAGTACTTC; D gene: TRBD2; clone size: NA; J gene: TRBJ2-7; V gene: TRBV6-4
CDR3 protein: CASGTGDGTDTQYF; CDR3 DNA: TGCGCCAGCGGGACAGGGGACGGCACAGATACGCAGTATTTT; D gene: TRBD1; clone size: once; J gene: TRBJ2-3; V gene: TRBV5-1
CDR3 protein: CASAQYLGGAYQPQHF; CDR3 DNA: TGTGCCAGTGCCCAATATCTAGGGGGCGCATATCAGCCCCAGCATTTT; D gene: TRBD1; clone size: NA; J gene: TRBJ1-5; V gene: TRBV19
CDR3 protein: CASTPSTGPYEQYF; CDR3 DNA: TGTGCCAGTACCCCCTCGACAGGGCCCTACGAGCAGTACTTC; D gene: TRBD1; clone size: NA; J gene: TRBJ2-7; V gene: TRBV19
CDR3 protein: CASSYEGTGVTF; CDR3 DNA: TGTGCCAGCAGTTACGAAGGGACAGGGGTGACCTTC; D gene: TRBD1; clone size: NA; J gene: TRBJ1-2; V gene: TRBV6-6
CDR3 protein: CASKQREIAGELFF; CDR3 DNA: TGCGCCAGCAAGCAGCGGGAGATAGCCGGGGAGCTGTTTTTT; D gene: TRBD2; clone size: NA; J gene: TRBJ2-2; V gene: TRBV5-1
CDR3 protein: CATQGQGVFHEQYF; CDR3 DNA: TGTGCCACCCAGGGACAGGGCGTTTTCCACGAGCAGTACTTC; D gene: TRBD1; clone size: NA; J gene: TRBJ2-7; V gene: TRBV10-3